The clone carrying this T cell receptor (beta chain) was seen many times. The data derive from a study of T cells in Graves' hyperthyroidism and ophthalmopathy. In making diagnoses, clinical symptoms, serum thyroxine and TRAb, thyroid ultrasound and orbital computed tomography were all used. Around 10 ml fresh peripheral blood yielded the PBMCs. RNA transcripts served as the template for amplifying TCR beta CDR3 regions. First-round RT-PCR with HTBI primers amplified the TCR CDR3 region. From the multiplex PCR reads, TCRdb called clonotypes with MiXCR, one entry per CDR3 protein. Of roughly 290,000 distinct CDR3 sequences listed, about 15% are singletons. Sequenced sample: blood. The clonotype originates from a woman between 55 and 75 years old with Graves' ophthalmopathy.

Here the CDR3 DNA reads TGTGCCAGCACAAGAGGGTCGGAAAACATTCAGTACTTC. It is translated as CASTRGSENIQYF. This chain links TRBV5-6 with TRBJ2-4, with D possibly being TRBD2 (5 bases). Trimming removed 6 bases at V and 5 bases at J, with 12 bases between. CDR3 length: 13 residues. Germline V gives CDR1 SGHDT, CDR2 YYEEEE.